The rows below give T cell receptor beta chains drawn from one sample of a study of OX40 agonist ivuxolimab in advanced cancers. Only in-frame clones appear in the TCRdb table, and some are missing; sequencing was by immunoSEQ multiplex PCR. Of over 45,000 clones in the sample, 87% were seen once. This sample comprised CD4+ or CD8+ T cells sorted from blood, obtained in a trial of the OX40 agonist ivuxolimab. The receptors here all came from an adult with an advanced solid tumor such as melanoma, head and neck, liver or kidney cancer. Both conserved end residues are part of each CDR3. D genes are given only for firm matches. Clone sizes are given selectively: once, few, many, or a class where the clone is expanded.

cdr3_aa: CASSTGGGSRSNEQFF
cdr3_nt: TGTGCCAGTAGTACCGGGGGAGGGAGTAGGTCCAATGAGCAGTTCTTC
clone_size: .
j_call: TRBJ2-1
d_call: TRBD2
v_call: TRBV19

cdr3_aa: CATSRDRGGTKNIQYF
cdr3_nt: TGTGCCACCAGCAGAGATCGTGGGGGGACCAAAAACATTCAGTACTTC
clone_size: .
j_call: TRBJ2-4
d_call: .
v_call: TRBV15

cdr3_aa: CASSLGQVALNEQFF
cdr3_nt: TGTGCCAGCAGCCTGGGACAGGTGGCGTTAAATGAGCAGTTCTTC
clone_size: .
j_call: TRBJ2-1
d_call: TRBD1
v_call: TRBV6-5

cdr3_aa: CASLPGTLYTYEQYF
cdr3_nt: TGTGCCAGCCTACCCGGGACATTATACACCTACGAGCAGTACTTC
clone_size: once
j_call: TRBJ2-7
d_call: .
v_call: TRBV2

cdr3_aa: CASSPTFGDYGYTF
cdr3_nt: TGTGCCAGCTCACCCACCTTCGGGGACTATGGCTACACCTTC
clone_size: .
j_call: TRBJ1-2
d_call: .
v_call: TRBV18

cdr3_aa: CASSGGHWEQYF
cdr3_nt: TGTGCCAGCAGTGGCGGGCATTGGGAGCAGTACTTC
clone_size: once
j_call: TRBJ2-7
d_call: .
v_call: TRBV6-1

cdr3_aa: CASSLEGYSYNEQFF
cdr3_nt: TGCGCCAGCAGCTTGGAGGGTTACTCCTACAATGAGCAGTTCTTC
clone_size: .
j_call: TRBJ2-1
d_call: .
v_call: TRBV5-1

cdr3_aa: CASRNQGTYNSPLHF
cdr3_nt: TGCGCCAGCAGAAATCAGGGGACCTATAATTCACCCCTCCACTTT
clone_size: .
j_call: TRBJ1-6
d_call: .
v_call: TRBV5-1

cdr3_aa: CASSGWTGGAERNQPQHF
cdr3_nt: TGTGCCAGCAGCGGATGGACAGGGGGCGCCGAACGCAATCAGCCCCAGCATTTT
clone_size: .
j_call: TRBJ1-5
d_call: TRBD1
v_call: TRBV4-2

cdr3_aa: CASSQDRLAGGESTYNEQFF
cdr3_nt: TGCGCCAGCAGCCAAGACCGGCTAGCGGGAGGCGAGTCCACCTACAATGAGCAGTTCTTC
clone_size: .
j_call: TRBJ2-1
d_call: TRBD2
v_call: TRBV4-1

cdr3_aa: CASRSDRNTRAKNIQYF
cdr3_nt: TGTGCCAGCAGGTCGGACCGAAATACGAGGGCCAAAAACATTCAGTACTTC
clone_size: .
j_call: TRBJ2-4
d_call: .
v_call: TRBV28

cdr3_aa: CASSYLGRQGVGEQFF
cdr3_nt: TGTGCCAGCAGTTACTTAGGGAGACAGGGAGTTGGTGAGCAGTTCTTC
clone_size: .
j_call: TRBJ2-1
d_call: TRBD1
v_call: TRBV6-5

cdr3_aa: CASSLDQLAGGSTGELFF
cdr3_nt: TGTGCCAGCAGCTTAGATCAACTAGCGGGAGGATCCACCGGGGAGCTGTTTTTT
clone_size: .
j_call: TRBJ2-2
d_call: TRBD2
v_call: TRBV7-8

cdr3_aa: CASSPVEAGGSEQYF
cdr3_nt: TGCGCCAGCAGCCCCGTAGAAGCGGGAGGTTCCGAGCAGTACTTC
clone_size: .
j_call: TRBJ2-7
d_call: TRBD2
v_call: TRBV5-1

cdr3_aa: CASSYYPPPGIGELFF
cdr3_nt: TGTGCCAGCAGTTACTACCCACCCCCAGGGATCGGGGAGCTGTTTTTT
clone_size: .
j_call: TRBJ2-2
d_call: .
v_call: TRBV6-4

cdr3_aa: CASSLGAGVNYEQYF
cdr3_nt: TGTGCCAGCAGCCTAGGGGCAGGAGTGAACTACGAGCAGTACTTC
clone_size: .
j_call: TRBJ2-7
d_call: .
v_call: TRBV7-3

cdr3_aa: CASSEYPGVNTGELFF
cdr3_nt: TGTGCCAGCAGTGAATATCCGGGGGTGAACACCGGGGAGCTGTTTTTT
clone_size: .
j_call: TRBJ2-2
d_call: .
v_call: TRBV25-1

cdr3_aa: CASYEVGGRAANEQFF
cdr3_nt: TGTGCCAGCTATGAGGTAGGGGGGAGGGCCGCGAATGAGCAGTTCTTC
clone_size: .
j_call: TRBJ2-1
d_call: .
v_call: TRBV28

cdr3_aa: CASSPMGGLLNEKLFF
cdr3_nt: TGTGCCAGCTCACCAATGGGAGGCCTCCTGAATGAAAAACTGTTTTTT
clone_size: .
j_call: TRBJ1-4
d_call: .
v_call: TRBV18

cdr3_aa: CASRPLAVQNTGELFF
cdr3_nt: TGTGCCAGTCGACCACTAGCGGTCCAAAACACCGGGGAGCTGTTTTTT
clone_size: .
j_call: TRBJ2-2
d_call: TRBD2
v_call: TRBV19

cdr3_aa: CAWSKRGRVLEAFF
cdr3_nt: TGTGCCTGGAGTAAACGGGGGAGAGTCCTAGAAGCTTTCTTT
clone_size: .
j_call: TRBJ1-1
d_call: .
v_call: TRBV30

cdr3_aa: CASSLAFGLAGITGELFF
cdr3_nt: TGTGCCAGCAGCTTAGCTTTTGGGCTAGCGGGAATCACCGGGGAGCTGTTTTTT
clone_size: .
j_call: TRBJ2-2
d_call: TRBD2
v_call: TRBV7-9

cdr3_aa: CASRGVADQPQHF
cdr3_nt: TGTGCCAGCAGGGGTGTGGCGGATCAGCCCCAGCATTTT
clone_size: .
j_call: TRBJ1-5
d_call: .
v_call: TRBV27

cdr3_aa: CASSPLGTGESEQYF
cdr3_nt: TGTGCCAGCTCCCCACTCGGGACAGGGGAATCCGAGCAGTACTTC
clone_size: .
j_call: TRBJ2-7
d_call: TRBD1
v_call: TRBV18

cdr3_aa: CASSTLPGAGGYTF
cdr3_nt: TGTGCCAGCAGTACCCTCCCCGGGGCTGGTGGCTACACCTTC
clone_size: .
j_call: TRBJ1-2
d_call: .
v_call: TRBV28

cdr3_aa: CASSRWGSMNTEAFF
cdr3_nt: TGTGCCAGCAGCCGATGGGGTAGTATGAACACTGAAGCTTTCTTT
clone_size: .
j_call: TRBJ1-1
d_call: .
v_call: TRBV28

cdr3_aa: CASSGSDMVTSTDTQYF
cdr3_nt: TGTGCCAGCAGCGGCTCCGACATGGTCACTAGCACAGATACGCAGTATTTT
clone_size: .
j_call: TRBJ2-3
d_call: .
v_call: TRBV7-9

cdr3_aa: CASRLALRDPGYNEQFF
cdr3_nt: TGTGCAAGTCGCTTAGCTCTCCGGGACCCCGGCTACAATGAGCAGTTCTTC
clone_size: .
j_call: TRBJ2-1
d_call: .
v_call: TRBV12-2

cdr3_aa: CASGQGSFLYEQYF
cdr3_nt: TGTGCCAGCGGACAGGGATCGTTCCTCTACGAGCAGTACTTC
clone_size: .
j_call: TRBJ2-7
d_call: TRBD1
v_call: TRBV6-1

cdr3_aa: CASSLTTNTGELFF
cdr3_nt: TGTGCCAGCAGCTTAACAACGAACACCGGGGAGCTGTTTTTT
clone_size: .
j_call: TRBJ2-2
d_call: .
v_call: TRBV7-2

cdr3_aa: CASSFGNLNTEAFF
cdr3_nt: TGTGCCAGCAGCTTTGGGAACCTGAACACTGAAGCTTTCTTT
clone_size: .
j_call: TRBJ1-1
d_call: .
v_call: TRBV11-2